One sample yielded the 12 T cell receptor beta chains listed below, sequenced in a study of regulatory T cells in long-lasting Graves disease. Documented time point: persistent/refractory GD, antithyroid drugs over 5 years with positive TRAb. RNA extracted from PBMCs served as the sequencing template. Library construction for TCR beta used iRepertoire HTBI primers and Arm-PCR of CDR3 regions. Each CDR3 protein is one row after TCRdb ran MiXCR on the multiplex PCR reads. The sample has under 450,000 distinct CDR3 sequences, 23% seen once. The sequences come from peripheral blood mononuclear cells (PBMCs), collected when the disease was refractory, from a patient treated with antithyroid drugs. Source of these receptors: a female donor with Graves disease.

This clonotype was seen repeatedly, ten times or more. This sequence joins TRBV2 and TRBJ2-5; 8 bases are a match to TRBD1. Germline V gene sequence: CDR1 SNHLY, CDR2 FYNNEI. The length of the CDR3 is 13 residues. V shed 8 bases and J 1 base; nucleotides not matched to a gene: 3. CDR3 protein: CASYGQGQETQYF. For the CDR3, the DNA is TGTGCCAGCTACGGACAGGGCCAAGAGACCCAGTACTTC.

This clonotype was picked up many times. The chain is built from TRBV27 and TRBJ2-7; TRBD2 agrees at 12 bases. Germline CDR1 reads MNHEY; CDR2 reads SMNVEV (reference sequence). This CDR3 has 16 residues. The V segment lost 5 bases and the J segment 4 bases; nucleotides outside the gene matches: 9. The CDR3 loop is CASSGLAGRPGYEQYF. As DNA, the CDR3 is TGTGCCAGCAGTGGACTAGCGGGACGCCCGGGGTACGAGCAGTACTTC.

This chain joins TRBV7-8 and TRBJ1-6; TRBD1 might be the D (6 bases). CDR1 and CDR2 (germline): SGHVS, FQNEAQ. Trimming removed 1 base at V and 9 bases at J, with 19 bases between. The CDR3 is made up of 17 amino acids. The CDR3 loop is CASSLGSGTIGGSPLHF. CDR3 coding DNA: TGTGCCAGCAGCTTAGGATCGGGGACAATAGGGGGTTCACCCCTCCACTTT.

The V call is TRBV29-1, the J call TRBJ2-7, with 7 positions matching TRBD2. V lost 7 bases and J lost 3; bases outside the gene matches: 15. Germline CDR1 is SQVTM and CDR2 is ANQGSEA. There are 15 residues in the CDR3. CDR3 in amino acids: CSACPSGGPSYEQYF. CDR3 nucleotide sequence: TGCAGCGCCTGCCCTAGCGGAGGCCCCAGCTACGAGCAGTACTTC.

This clonotype was seen ten or more times. This chain joins TRBV28 and TRBJ1-2, with TRBD1 as a possible D gene (6 bases). The CDR3 extends over 16 amino acids. Trimming took off 2 bases at V and 1 base at J, with 14 bases between the two ends. Germline assignment: CDR1 MDHEN and CDR2 SYDVKM. CDR3 DNA: TGTGCCAGCAGTTTACTTGGACAGCTTAGTAACTATGGCTACACCTTC. Translation gives CASSLLGQLSNYGYTF.

A note on this clonotype: One base away lies a much larger clone, so this may be a sequencing read error. The chain recombines TRBV29-1 with TRBJ1-1, with 7 bases lining up with TRBD1. Trimming removed 6 bases from V and 1 base from J; junction bases left unmatched: 5. Germline CDR1 SQVTM, CDR2 ANQGSEA. The length of the CDR3 is 13 residues. This CDR3 reads CSVNRGTNTEAFF. The CDR3 DNA reads as TGCAGCGTGAACAGGGGCACGAACACTGAAGCTTTCTTT.

The table lists this clonotype with a few counts. The chain has TRBV7-2 and TRBJ1-6, with D possibly matching TRBD1 (6 bases). Germline values: CDR1 SGHTA, CDR2 FQGNSA. The CDR3 contains 15 residues. V was clipped by 4 bases and J by 5 bases, with 12 bases between them. As DNA, the CDR3 is TGTGCCAGCAGCTATACTAGGGGGGATAATTCACCCCTCCACTTT. Translation gives CASSYTRGDNSPLHF.

The chain has TRBV10-3 and TRBJ2-3; 12 bases fit TRBD2. Germline V CDR1 and CDR2: ENHRY, SYGVKD. This CDR3 is built from 15 residues. V was pared by 6 bases and J by 4 bases, with 5 bases of the junction left unmatched. In nucleotides, the CDR3 is TGTGCCATCAGGAGGACTAGCGGGATGGCAGATACGCAGTATTTT. It encodes CAIRRTSGMADTQYF.

V gene TRBV24-1 combines with J gene TRBJ1-6; 9 nucleotides agree with TRBD1. The CDR3 loop spans 14 amino acids. Germline assignment: CDR1 KGHDR and CDR2 SFDVKD. J was trimmed by 10 bases and V by 5 bases; bases with no gene match: 5. The DNA of the CDR3 is TGTGCCACCAGTGCCAGGGGACAGGGATCACCCCTCCACTTT. Translating it yields CATSARGQGSPLHF.

The table lists this clonotype with many counts. The chain links TRBV28 to TRBJ1-4; tentatively, D is TRBD1 (6 bases). Germline assignment: CDR1 MDHEN and CDR2 SYDVKM. This CDR3 region has 16 residues. Trimming shortened V by 6 bases and J by 0 bases, and 14 bases separated the two germline ends. The CDR3 DNA reads TGTGCCAGCAGGAACCCTCAGGGGCCAACTAATGAAAAACTGTTTTTT. Residues: CASRNPQGPTNEKLFF.

This clonotype was seen a few times. This sequence may be a read error, since a much larger clone differs from it by one base. V and J are TRBV28 and TRBJ1-1, with D maybe TRBD1 (6 bases). Trimming cost V 6 bases and J 1 base, with 12 bases left between them. There are 14 residues in the CDR3. Germline V gives CDR1 MDHEN, CDR2 SYDVKM. The CDR3 nucleotides read TGTGCCAGCAGGGAACCGGGACAGAACACTGAAGCTTTCTTT. Translated, it gives CASREPGQNTEAFF.

The CDR3 DNA follows: TGTGCCTGGAGTGTGACTCGCCCCAAGGCCACGACCTACTTC. This codes for CAWSVTRPKATTYF. The chain couples TRBV30 to TRBJ2-7; D not resolved. With 0 bases removed from V and 13 bases from J, the gap between germline ends came to 22 bases. This CDR3 region has 14 residues. CDR1 and CDR2 (germline): GTSNPN, SVGIG (reference sequence). Using reference TRBV30 and TRBJ2-7 for the parts outside the CDR3, the full variable domain is SQTIHQWPATLVQPVGSPLSLECTVEGTSNPNLYWYRQAAGRGLQLLFYSVGIGQISSEVPQNLSASRPQDRQFILSSKKLLLSDSGFYLCAWSVTRPKATTYFGPGTRLTVT.